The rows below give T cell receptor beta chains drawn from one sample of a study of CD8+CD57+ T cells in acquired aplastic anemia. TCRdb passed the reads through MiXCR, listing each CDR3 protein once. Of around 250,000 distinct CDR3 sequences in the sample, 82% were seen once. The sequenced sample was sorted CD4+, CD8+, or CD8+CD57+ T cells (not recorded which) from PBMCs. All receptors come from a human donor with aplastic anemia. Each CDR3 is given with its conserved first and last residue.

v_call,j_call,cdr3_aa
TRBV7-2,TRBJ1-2,CASSLTRGGDYGSTF
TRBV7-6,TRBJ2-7,CASSLEGLDYEQYF
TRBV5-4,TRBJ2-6,CASSFTSGSGANVLTF
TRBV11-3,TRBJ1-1,CASTRQANGNTEAFF
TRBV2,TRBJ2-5,CASRRLAGAPGPQYF
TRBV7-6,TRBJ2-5,CANSLAHETKETHF
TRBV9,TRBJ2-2,CASSVAPGELFF
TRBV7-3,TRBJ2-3,CASSRQGGTGEQFF
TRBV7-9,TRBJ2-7,CASSFTGLSYEQYF
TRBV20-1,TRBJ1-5,CSAIGGRAMKPQHF
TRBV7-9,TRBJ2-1,CASSLKDEQFF
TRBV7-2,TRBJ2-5,CASSIGGGADSQYF
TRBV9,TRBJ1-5,CASRVGGTLHYFQHF
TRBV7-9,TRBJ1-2,CAGHGGQGSNYGYTF
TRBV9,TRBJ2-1,CASSRSGLANEQFF
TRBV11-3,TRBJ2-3,CASSLDPETQYF